This T cell receptor (beta chain) appears in the sequencing data of a study of blood T cells in healthy people across ages (dated by TCRdb to the mid-2010s). Looking at the study overall: Template switching captured roughly one uniquely barcoded TCR beta cDNA molecule per two T cells in model experiments. Age-related changes in TCR beta repertoire diversity were measured in the study by deep sequencing normalized with unique cDNA molecular identifiers. Donors were grouped into four age groups: young (average roughly 17 years), middle-aged (39), aged (approximately 67) and long-lived (over 80). Donors of different ages were randomly distributed across sequencing lanes to avoid experimental bias. Two additional independent replicas of 1 million unique cDNA reads from the same blood draw were analyzed for two donors (one aged 18 to 30 and one aged 80 or older).

Between the V and J ends, shortened by 4 bases and 11 bases respectively, the junction contains 32 bases. As encoded in the germline V gene (reference sequence), CDR1 is DFQATT while CDR2 is SNEGSKA. The CDR3 measures 17 amino acids from cysteine to phenylalanine. This entry keeps only the CDR3 DNA: 51 bases, framed from base 1. About this clonotype itself: The antigen it recognizes is unknown. Per-base quality was not reported, and no clone a single base away is much larger than it.

Broad study findings and their caveats: Bulk unsorted PBMC profiling prevented conclusive comparison of naive and antigen-experienced compartments. Estimates of total diversity based on one million sequenced T cells were regarded as lower bounds and as underestimates. Because the CMV infection status of the donors was unknown, age-related changes in expanded clonotypes may potentially have been confounded. Compared with the aged group, the long-lived group had more naive CD4+ T cells, fewer expanded clones and increased TCR diversity, a pattern suggesting age selection. The percentage of naive T cells measured by flow cytometry correlated strongly with observed TCR beta diversity. As age increased, observed TCR beta diversity per million T cells dropped in a roughly linear way, and a significant reduction was already evident by age around 41.

Receptor amplification or capture employed 5' RACE. Sequencer: Illumina HiSeq 2500. A second PCR of about 7 to 12 cycles was performed with a sample-barcoded 5' primer and a J-beta primer mix. Each TCR beta cDNA molecule received a unique molecular identifier from a template-switch 5' adaptor carrying 12 random nucleotides. Each sample yielded at least 2.5 million CDR3-containing paired-end reads. First-strand cDNA synthesis was performed from all RNA using the Mint cDNA synthesis kit, with priming by a TRBC-specific oligonucleotide. All cDNA was treated with uracil-DNA glycosylase and then went through a first 18-cycle PCR with the universal primers M1SS and BC2_uni_R. Processing in the source paper ran as follows. For normalization, 1 million high-quality reads were randomly selected from each sample, with every read carrying a distinct molecular identifier. Reads sharing molecular identifiers were discarded rather than binned into consensus sequences. MiTCR, set to a Q25 quality threshold and the strictest error-elimination algorithm, was used for CDR3 identification, clonotype clustering and error correction. Lower-bound total TCR beta diversity was estimated with a nonparametric unseen species model using Euler transformation. TCRdb itself trimmed the public reads at Q25 with fastp, ran MiXCR and retained productive beta chains. Under each unique CDR3 protein, matching rows form one entry showing the most common genes and DNA. TCRdb, not the authors, supplied the V and J calls. A total of about 680,000 distinct CDR3 sequences appear in this sample, about 52% of them only once. The leading ten clones occupy roughly 34% of the sample.

The donors were 40 or so Caucasian individuals from Russia, aged roughly 6 to 100 years, who were systemically healthy. Each donor gave roughly 11 milliliters of peripheral blood, drawn into EDTA-treated Vacutainer tubes. PBMCs were isolated by Ficoll-Paque density-gradient centrifugation, with at least 6 million obtained per sample. Total RNA, at least 5 micrograms per sample, was extracted from PBMCs with Trizol reagent. The percentages of naive CD45RAhigh/CD27high T cells were determined by flow cytometry on a PBMC aliquot from every donor. The sequence joins TRBV20-1 to TRBJ2-5; the D segment may tentatively be TRBD1 or TRBD2, each giving 7 matched bases. The TCR was taken from a woman aged 60-75 years in good health. The sample consisted of blood. In nucleotides, the sequence is TGCAGTGCTACAAGTATTAACAGGGGAGGGGTTTACAATGAGCAGTACTTC. This encodes CSATSINRGGVYNEQYF.